The text below deals with one TCR beta chain. These data are taken from a study of blood T cell repertoires in COVID-19. As for the study in general: Specimens from acute and convalescent COVID-19 originated in the United States, Italy and Spain. T cells, B-cell-depleted T cells, or PBMCs provided the cDNA or gDNA that served as material.

Source study methods: Reference gene primer amplification yielded estimated nucleated cell counts. Repertoires were generated with immunoSEQ multiplex PCR, while TCRdb's copy carries only in-frame clones and drops some. Clone size and V and J calls were adopted from that table, with D and trimming inferred from the DNA. The sample has under 110,000 clones, about four fifths seen once; the top ten hold around 15%. The V gene lost 2 bases and the J gene lost 2 bases, with 13 bases spanning the gap. Per germline, CDR1 SGDLS and CDR2 YYNGEE. The CDR3 has 15 residues. J is TRBJ1-2 and V is TRBV9; TRBD1 is a possible D gene (6 bases). Sequenced input: peripheral blood. This receptor was identified in a woman aged 55-69 years with acute or convalescent COVID-19. CDR3 nucleotide sequence: TGTGCCAGCAGCGTCAGGGGATCGGGGAACTATGGCTACACCTTC. Protein: CASSVRGSGNYGYTF.